This T cell receptor (beta chain) is drawn from a study of shared clonotypes between healthy human individuals. Only one count was recorded for this clone. The germline V gene encodes CDR1 MDHEN and CDR2 SYDVKM. Trimming stripped 3 bases from V and 6 bases from J, with 14 bases between. The length of the CDR3 is 15 residues. Sequencing used immunoSEQ multiplex PCR; TCRdb keeps in-frame clones, though not all of them. This sample carries over 950,000 clones, about 80% of them seen once, and the ten largest clones take roughly 0.82%. The origin of this receptor is a man aged 18 to 30 in good health. Some clones in this sample may be carry-over from other donors' samples. Material for sequencing was memory CD4+ T cells from PBMCs. Subset of the sample: CD45RA-negative fraction. V and J are TRBV28 and TRBJ2-2, with D unclear. CDR3 protein: CASSLERDLAGELFF. The DNA of the CDR3 is TGTGCCAGCAGTTTGGAAAGGGATCTAGCCGGGGAGCTGTTTTTT.